Given below is one TCR beta chain in context. This record comes from a study of shared clonotypes between healthy human individuals. Clones were read by immunoSEQ multiplex PCR, and TCRdb kept only the in-frame ones, dropping some. The data contain 2.3 million or so clones, about 92% of them singletons. The receptor was isolated from a man younger than 35 in good health. Some clones in this sample may be carry-over from other donors' samples. Source material: naive CD4+ T cells from PBMCs. The subset: CD45RA+ positively selected.

CDR3: CASSQVGTETQYF. The CDR3 DNA reads TGTGCCAGCAGCCAAGTGGGGACGGAGACCCAGTACTTC. V and J are TRBV14 and TRBJ2-5; the D gene could be TRBD1 or TRBD2 (5 bases each). CDR3 length equals 13 residues. Germline loops: CDR1 SGHDN, CDR2 FVKESK. Trimming took 1 base from V and 5 from J, leaving 8 bases between them.